These 32 T cell receptor beta chains were all obtained from the same sample, sequenced in a study of beta chain features in type 1 diabetes. What was sequenced were expressed TCRB transcripts, since all of the isolated RNA had been reverse transcribed. The table came from immunoSEQ multiplex PCR; TCRdb's copy has only in-frame clones and leaves some out. The sample holds 900,000 or so clones, roughly 17% seen once. Sequences were obtained from naive CD4+ T cells from blood. These receptor sequences come from a woman in her late teens or twenties in good health.

A few counts support this clone. V is TRBV2 and J is TRBJ1-4; D is uncertain. The CDR3 runs to 14 residues. Germline assignment: CDR1 SNHLY and CDR2 FYNNEI. Deletions cut 3 bases from V and 7 bases from J, with 12 bases between. The CDR3 DNA sequence: TGTGCCAGCAGTGAGCAGGTTCGAATTGAAAAACTGTTTTTT. Residues: CASSEQVRIEKLFF.

This chain uses TRBV5-1 with TRBJ2-5; D is undetermined. V was pared by 0 bases and J by 2 bases, with 8 bases between. There are 14 residues in the CDR3. The germline V gene has CDR1 SGHRS and CDR2 YFSETQ. This chain's CDR3 is CASSLGRNQETQYF. CDR3 sequence (DNA): TGCGCCAGCAGCTTGGGGCGGAATCAAGAGACCCAGTACTTC.

The rearrangement links TRBV18 to TRBJ2-3; unclear D gene. V was shortened by 2 bases and J by 4 bases, with 13 bases between the two germline ends. CDR1 and CDR2 from the germline V gene are KGHSH and LQKENI. The length of the CDR3 is 15 residues. CDR3 nucleotide sequence: TGTGCCAGCTCACCAACGAGTTTACGGGCAGATACGCAGTATTTT. Protein product: CASSPTSLRADTQYF.

The chain recombines TRBV4-1 with TRBJ2-5; 8 nucleotides agree with TRBD1. Trimming cost V 1 base and J 4 bases; bases outside gene matches: 5. The CDR3 covers 15 residues. Germline CDR1 and CDR2: MGHRA and YSYEKL. This chain's CDR3 is CASSQALDRVETQYF. The CDR3 region has the DNA TGCGCCAGCAGCCAAGCCTTGGACAGGGTAGAGACCCAGTACTTC.

Of note for this clone: The sample holds other DNA sequences that translate to the same CDR3. The chain employs TRBV6-5 and TRBJ2-7; possible D gene TRBD2, 5 bases. The CDR3 is 13 amino acids. CDR1 is MNHEY, CDR2 SVGAGI, per germline. The V end lost 8 bases, the J end lost 1 base, and 12 bases lay between the germline ends. The CDR3 nucleotides are TGTGCCAGCTCAACTGGGAGTTCCTACGAGCAGTACTTC. This codes for CASSTGSSYEQYF.

Of note for this clone: Other DNA sequences in the same sample also yield this CDR3. The rearrangement uses TRBV18 and TRBJ1-5; tentative D call: TRBD1 (5 bases). The germline V and J ends were trimmed by 3 bases and 4 bases, with 7 bases remaining between them. The CDR3 loop spans 13 amino acids. CDR1 and CDR2 (germline): KGHSH, LQKENI. The CDR3 DNA is TGTGCCAGCTCACCGGGGGTAAATCAGCCCCAGCATTTT. This gives the protein CASSPGVNQPQHF. The variable domain in full, with the rest retrieved from reference TRBV18 and TRBJ1-5, is NAGVMQNPRHLVRRRGQEARLRCSPMKGHSHVYWYRQLPEEGLKFMVYLQKENIIDESGMPKERFSAEFPKEGPSILRIQQVVRGDSAAYFCASSPGVNQPQHFGDGTRLSIL.

The rearrangement joins TRBV18 to TRBJ2-7; no clear D gene. CDR3 length equals 14 residues. Between the trimmed V and J ends, which lost 0 bases and 2 bases, there was a span of 8 bases. Germline V CDR1 and CDR2: KGHSH, LQKENI. Here the CDR3 reads CASSPPSIPYEQYF. The CDR3 coding sequence is TGTGCCAGCTCACCACCGAGCATCCCCTACGAGCAGTACTTC.

In this sample, this clone turned up a few times. This rearrangement joins TRBV6-5 to TRBJ1-2, with TRBD1 matching 7 bases. Germline V lookup: CDR1 MNHEY, CDR2 SVGAGI. The CDR3 length is 15 residues. V was pared by 4 bases and J by 4 bases, with 9 bases of the junction left unmatched. CDR3 in DNA: TGTGCCAGCAGTTCCCAGACAGGGTGGGGCTATGGCTACACCTTC. Translation gives CASSSQTGWGYGYTF.

V and J are TRBV11-2 and TRBJ2-3; 9 bases are shared with TRBD2. Germline V gives CDR1 SGHAT, CDR2 FQNNGV. The V gene end was trimmed by 3 bases and the J gene end by 5 bases; junction bases not matched to a gene: 12. CDR3 size: 17 residues. CDR3 in amino acids: CASSFPRGGRALDTQYF. CDR3 nucleotides: TGTGCCAGCAGCTTCCCACGGGGCGGGAGGGCCTTAGATACGCAGTATTTT. Full variable domain (rest looked up from reference TRBV11-2 and TRBJ2-3): EAGVAQSPRYKIIEKRQSVAFWCNPISGHATLYWYQQILGQGPKLLIQFQNNGVVDDSQLPKDRFSAERLKGVDSTLKIQPAKLEDSAVYLCASSFPRGGRALDTQYFGPGTRLTVL.

The V and J genes are TRBV27 and TRBJ2-7, with D hard to call. The V gene's germline CDR1 is MNHEY and CDR2 SMNVEV (reference sequence). This CDR3 spans 13 amino acids. Trimming left V 2 bases short and J 2 bases short, with 7 bases between. The CDR3 loop reads CASSLRRTYEQYF. In DNA, the CDR3 is TGTGCCAGCAGTTTACGGCGGACCTACGAGCAGTACTTC.

The chain links TRBV7-2 to TRBJ1-1; D remains ambiguous. Germline assignment: CDR1 SGHTA and CDR2 FQGNSA. The CDR3 covers 13 residues. Trimming cost V 1 base and J 11 bases, with 14 bases left between them. CDR3 nucleotide sequence: TGTGCCAGCAGCTTAGTTCGGGGAGGGCTGGCTTTCTTT. It specifies CASSLVRGGLAFF.

The chain employs TRBV9 and TRBJ2-3; no clear D gene. The CDR3 covers 14 residues. Trimming cost V 2 bases and J 2 bases, with 9 bases left between them. The germline gives CDR1 SGDLS, CDR2 YYNGEE. The chain's CDR3 is CASSVVGATDTQYF. The CDR3 bases are TGTGCCAGCAGCGTTGTGGGCGCCACAGATACGCAGTATTTT.

The rearrangement links TRBV6-6 to TRBJ2-7, with 11 bases matching TRBD2. The germline V gene encodes CDR1 MNHNY and CDR2 SVGAGI (reference sequence). There are 14 residues in the CDR3. Trimming at V came to 7 bases and at J to 1 base, leaving 3 bases not matched to a gene. CDR3 loop: CASKLAGESYEQYF. Written as DNA, the CDR3 is TGTGCCAGCAAACTAGCGGGGGAATCCTACGAGCAGTACTTC.

This clone was counted only a few times. The J gene is TRBJ2-7, the V gene TRBV10-3; D is uncertain. Trimming left V 0 bases short and J 6 bases short, with 9 bases between. Germline CDR1 reads ENHRY; CDR2 reads SYGVKD. The CDR3 runs 13 residues. The CDR3 coding sequence is TGTGCCATCAGTGAGTCGGGTAGTGGCGAGCAGTACTTC. Its translation: CAISESGSGEQYF.

This clone was seen only a few times. The rearrangement links TRBV7-3 to TRBJ2-2; the match to TRBD1 covers 10 bases. Trimming at V came to 5 bases and at J to 6 bases, leaving 9 bases not matched to a gene. CDR3 size: 16 residues. Germline CDR1 SGHTA, CDR2 FQGTGA. The CDR3, as DNA: TGTGCCAGCAGCCTCAGACAGGGGGCGAGGGCCGGGGAGCTGTTTTTT. Residues: CASSLRQGARAGELFF.

As regards this clone: In the same sample, other DNA sequences code for this CDR3. This sequence joins TRBV5-1 and TRBJ2-5; perhaps TRBD2 as D (5 bases). The V end was cut by 4 bases, the J end by 4 bases, with 11 bases between. CDR1 and CDR2 (germline): SGHRS, YFSETQ. This CDR3 is built from 13 residues. CDR3 in amino acids: CASSPRAGETQYF. CDR3 DNA sequence: TGCGCCAGCAGCCCCCGCGCGGGAGAGACCCAGTACTTC.

The J gene is TRBJ2-2, the V gene TRBV28, with a tentative D call TRBD2 (6 bases). The CDR3 covers 16 residues. V gave up 3 bases and J gave up 1 base, with 12 bases separating them. Germline V gene data show CDR1 as MDHEN and CDR2 as SYDVKM. CDR3 region: CASSLEGLMNTGELFF. The CDR3 region has the DNA TGTGCCAGCAGTTTGGAGGGATTAATGAACACCGGGGAGCTGTTTTTT.

The genes are TRBV28 and TRBJ1-5, with D tentatively TRBD1 (5 bases). Germline V gives CDR1 MDHEN, CDR2 SYDVKM. V gave up 4 bases and J gave up 5 bases, with 9 bases separating them. The length of the CDR3 is 13 residues. For the CDR3, the DNA is TGTGCCAGCAGTTCCACAGGTTATCAGCCCCAGCATTTT. Amino acids: CASSSTGYQPQHF. Full variable domain (remainder filled in from reference TRBV28 and TRBJ1-5): DVKVTQSSRYLVKRTGEKVFLECVQDMDHENMFWYRQDPGLGLRLIYFSYDVKMKEKGDIPEGYSVSREKKERFSLILESASTNQTSMYLCASSSTGYQPQHFGDGTRLSIL.

Only a few counts were recorded for this clone. The V call is TRBV7-9, the J call TRBJ1-1, with 8 bases matching TRBD1. Germline trimming cut 5 bases from V and 1 base from J; bases unmatched to any gene: 9. From germline, CDR1 is SEHNR and CDR2 FQNEAQ (reference sequence). This CDR3 region has 16 residues. The CDR3 sequence is CASSRDRNQRNTEAFF. The CDR3 nucleotides read TGTGCCAGCAGCCGGGACAGGAACCAAAGGAACACTGAAGCTTTCTTT.

This chain connects TRBV28 to TRBJ2-1; D gene uncertain. The CDR3 length is 18 residues. The V gene lost 3 bases and the J gene lost 1 base, with 19 bases spanning the gap. Germline V CDR1 and CDR2: MDHEN, SYDVKM. Here the CDR3 reads CASSFIPSSGPSYNEQFF. The CDR3 DNA reads TGTGCCAGCAGTTTTATCCCGAGCTCGGGCCCATCCTACAATGAGCAGTTCTTC.

In this sample, this clone turned up a few times. CDR3 amino acids: CASSLGSGNREQYF. The DNA of the CDR3 is TGTGCCAGCAGCTTAGGGTCGGGAAATCGGGAGCAGTACTTC. The genes are TRBV7-9 and TRBJ2-7; possible D gene TRBD2, 5 bases. Trimming took 1 base from V and 7 from J, leaving 14 bases between them. The CDR3 length is 14 residues. Germline CDR1 reads SEHNR; CDR2 reads FQNEAQ (reference sequence).

This chain links TRBV9 with TRBJ2-5, with D maybe TRBD2 (5 bases). CDR1 SGDLS and CDR2 YYNGEE come from the germline V gene. The V end lost 0 bases, the J end lost 2 bases, and 8 bases lay between the germline ends. This CDR3 contains 14 residues. CDR3 residues: CASSVAEAQETQYF. CDR3 DNA sequence: TGTGCCAGCAGCGTAGCGGAGGCTCAAGAGACCCAGTACTTC.

The chain employs TRBV4-3 and TRBJ2-3, with D unclear. Trimming took off 4 bases at V and 0 bases at J, with 14 bases between the two ends. CDR1 LGHNA and CDR2 YSLEER come from the germline V gene. This CDR3 is built from 16 residues. The CDR3 sequence: CASSPGSIASTDTQYF. The CDR3 DNA follows: TGCGCCAGCAGCCCCGGCTCTATCGCTAGCACAGATACGCAGTATTTT.

This chain's CDR3 is CSVTGQGPYGYTF. CDR3 coding DNA: TGCAGCGTTACTGGACAGGGGCCCTATGGCTACACCTTC. The V call is TRBV29-1, the J call TRBJ1-2; 9 bases are shared with TRBD1. The CDR3 is made up of 13 amino acids. CDR1 SQVTM and CDR2 ANQGSEA come from the germline V gene. The trim removed 5 bases at V and 4 bases at J, leaving 5 bases unmatched. The full variable domain, rest sourced from reference TRBV29-1 and TRBJ1-2, is SAVISQKPSRDICQRGTSLTIQCQVDSQVTMMFWYRQQPGQSLTLIATANQGSEATYESGFVIDKFPISRPNLTFSTLTVSNMSPEDSSIYLCSVTGQGPYGYTFGSGTRLTVV.

This clone was seen more than once but under ten times. The genes are TRBV28 and TRBJ2-2, with 11 bases lining up with TRBD1. V gave up 6 bases and J gave up 4 bases; unmatched junction bases: 10. CDR3 length: 17 residues. Germline V lookup: CDR1 MDHEN, CDR2 SYDVKM. The CDR3 reads CASRKRRDRGSTGELFF. The DNA for the CDR3 is TGTGCCAGCAGAAAGCGCCGGGACAGGGGGTCCACCGGGGAGCTGTTTTTT.

This clone turned up a few times. This CDR3 reads CASSLDHTEAFF. CDR3 sequence (DNA): TGTGCCAGCAGCTTGGACCACACTGAAGCTTTCTTT. V and J are TRBV5-6 and TRBJ1-1; D uncertain. From germline, CDR1 is SGHDT and CDR2 YYEEEE. Trimming pared 0 bases from V and 3 bases from J, leaving 3 bases between. This CDR3 region has 12 residues.

J is TRBJ1-3 and V is TRBV2, with D unresolved. Trimming took 6 bases from V and 4 from J, leaving 16 bases between them. This CDR3 has 15 residues. The germline V gene has CDR1 SNHLY and CDR2 FYNNEI. CDR3 protein: CASRRTARGGNTIYF. The CDR3 DNA follows: TGTGCCAGCAGGCGGACGGCACGGGGAGGAAACACCATATATTTT.

CDR3 loop: CASSGRQGWQPQHF. CDR3 in DNA: TGTGCCAGTAGTGGACGACAGGGGTGGCAGCCCCAGCATTTT. The chain carries TRBV19 and TRBJ1-5; 8 positions agree with TRBD1. Germline V gene sequence: CDR1 LNHDA, CDR2 SQIVND (reference sequence). Trimming cost V 5 bases and J 7 bases; bases outside gene matches: 7. CDR3 length: 14 amino acids.

This clone was counted a few times. CDR3 bases: TGTGCCAGCCGCCGCGGGGTTGCGGGATCCCGCGGAGGTATCGAGCAGTACTTC. This encodes CASRRGVAGSRGGIEQYF. V gene TRBV2 combines with J gene TRBJ2-7; D might be TRBD2 (6 bases). The CDR3 runs 18 residues. CDR1 and CDR2 (germline): SNHLY, FYNNEI. Trimming shortened V by 8 bases and J by 6 bases, and 32 bases separated the two germline ends.

The sample holds a few counts of this clone. This sample includes further DNA sequences coding for the same CDR3. This chain joins TRBV10-3 and TRBJ2-1; 7 bases are shared with TRBD2. V lost 4 bases, J lost 3 bases, and 0 bases stayed unmatched. Germline V gene sequence: CDR1 ENHRY, CDR2 SYGVKD. This CDR3 comprises 13 residues. The CDR3 sequence: CAISGGSYNEQFF. CDR3 DNA: TGTGCCATCAGTGGCGGGAGCTACAATGAGCAGTTCTTC.

The chain uses TRBV7-9 and TRBJ2-7, with 7 positions matching TRBD2. J lost 4 bases, V lost 7 bases, and 10 bases had no gene match. Germline CDR1 reads SEHNR; CDR2 reads FQNEAQ (reference sequence). The CDR3 sequence is 14 residues long. The CDR3 bases are TGTGCCAGCACCTCGGGCGGGGGAGGATACGAGCAGTACTTC. It specifies CASTSGGGGYEQYF.

V gene TRBV11-2 combines with J gene TRBJ2-1; 15 positions match TRBD2. Germline V gene lookup returns CDR1 SGHAT and CDR2 FQNNGV. The CDR3 runs to 17 residues. V was pared by 6 bases and J by 4 bases, with 7 bases of the junction left unmatched. The CDR3 protein is CASRGLAGGIPYNEQFF. The CDR3, as DNA: TGTGCCAGCAGGGGACTAGCGGGAGGTATTCCTTACAATGAGCAGTTCTTC. The variable domain in full, completed from reference TRBV11-2 and TRBJ2-1, reads EAGVAQSPRYKIIEKRQSVAFWCNPISGHATLYWYQQILGQGPKLLIQFQNNGVVDDSQLPKDRFSAERLKGVDSTLKIQPAKLEDSAVYLCASRGLAGGIPYNEQFFGPGTRLTVL.